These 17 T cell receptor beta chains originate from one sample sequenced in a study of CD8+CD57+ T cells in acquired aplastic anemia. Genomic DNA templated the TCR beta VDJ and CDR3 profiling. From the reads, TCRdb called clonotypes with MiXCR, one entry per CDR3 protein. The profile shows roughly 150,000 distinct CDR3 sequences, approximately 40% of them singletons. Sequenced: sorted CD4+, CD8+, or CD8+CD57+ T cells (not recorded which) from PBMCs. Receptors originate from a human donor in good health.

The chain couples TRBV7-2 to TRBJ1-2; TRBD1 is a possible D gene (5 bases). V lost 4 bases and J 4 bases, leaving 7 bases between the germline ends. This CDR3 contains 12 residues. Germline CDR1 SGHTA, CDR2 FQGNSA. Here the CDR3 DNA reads TGTGCCAGCAGCTGGGACGGCTATGGCTACACCTTC. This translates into CASSWDGYGYTF.

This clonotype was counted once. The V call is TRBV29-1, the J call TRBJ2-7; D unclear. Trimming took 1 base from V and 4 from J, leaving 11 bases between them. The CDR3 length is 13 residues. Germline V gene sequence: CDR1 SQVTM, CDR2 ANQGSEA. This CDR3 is CSVEGQSHYEQYF. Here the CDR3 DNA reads TGCAGCGTTGAAGGACAATCCCATTACGAGCAGTACTTC.

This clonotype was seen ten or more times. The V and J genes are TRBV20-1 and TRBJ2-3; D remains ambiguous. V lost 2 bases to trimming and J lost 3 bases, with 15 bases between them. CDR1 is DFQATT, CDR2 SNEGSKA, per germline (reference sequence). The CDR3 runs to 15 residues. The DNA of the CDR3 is TGCAGTGCTAGATCCTTAGAGGCCCCGACAGATACGCAGTATTTT. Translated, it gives CSARSLEAPTDTQYF.

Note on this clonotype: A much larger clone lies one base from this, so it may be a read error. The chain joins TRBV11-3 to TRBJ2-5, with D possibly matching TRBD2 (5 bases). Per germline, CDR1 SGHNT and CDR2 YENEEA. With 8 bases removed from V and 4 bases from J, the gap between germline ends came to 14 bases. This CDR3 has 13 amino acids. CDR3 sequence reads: CASGEGWGETQYF. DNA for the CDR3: TGTGCCAGCGGCGAGGGATGGGGAGAGACCCAGTACTTC.

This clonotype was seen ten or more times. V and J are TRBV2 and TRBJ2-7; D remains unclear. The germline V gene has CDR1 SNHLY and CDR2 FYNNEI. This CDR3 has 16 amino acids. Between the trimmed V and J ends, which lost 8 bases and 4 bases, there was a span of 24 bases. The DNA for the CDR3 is TGTGCCAGCCAGTCAAAGGCCCTTACATCGGCTTACGAGCAGTACTTC. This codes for CASQSKALTSAYEQYF.

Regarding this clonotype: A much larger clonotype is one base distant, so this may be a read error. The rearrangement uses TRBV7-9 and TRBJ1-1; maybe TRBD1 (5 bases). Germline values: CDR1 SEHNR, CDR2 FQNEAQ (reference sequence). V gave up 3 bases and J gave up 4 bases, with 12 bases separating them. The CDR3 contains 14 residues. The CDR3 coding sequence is TGTGCCAGCAGCTTGGACCGCGGGGGCACTGAAGCTTTCTTT. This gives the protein CASSLDRGGTEAFF.

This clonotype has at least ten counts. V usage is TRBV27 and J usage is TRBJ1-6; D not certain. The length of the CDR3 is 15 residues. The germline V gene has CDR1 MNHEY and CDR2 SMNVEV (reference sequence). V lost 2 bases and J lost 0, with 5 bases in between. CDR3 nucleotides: TGTGCCAGCAGTTTAGGACGCTCCTATAATTCACCCCTCCACTTT. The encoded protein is CASSLGRSYNSPLHF.

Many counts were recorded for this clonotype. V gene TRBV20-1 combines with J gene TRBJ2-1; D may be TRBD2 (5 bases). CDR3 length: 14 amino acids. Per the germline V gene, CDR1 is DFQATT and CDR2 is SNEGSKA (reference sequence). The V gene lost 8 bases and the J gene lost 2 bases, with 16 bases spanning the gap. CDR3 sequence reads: CSSPGESAYNEQFF. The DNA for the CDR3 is TGCAGTTCCCCCGGGGAGAGCGCCTACAATGAGCAGTTCTTC.

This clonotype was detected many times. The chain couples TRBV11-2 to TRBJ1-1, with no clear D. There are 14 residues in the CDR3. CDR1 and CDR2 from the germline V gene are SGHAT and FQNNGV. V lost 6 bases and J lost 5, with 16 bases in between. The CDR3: CASSSMTSSTEAFF. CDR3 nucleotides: TGTGCCAGCAGTTCAATGACGTCTTCAACTGAAGCTTTCTTT.

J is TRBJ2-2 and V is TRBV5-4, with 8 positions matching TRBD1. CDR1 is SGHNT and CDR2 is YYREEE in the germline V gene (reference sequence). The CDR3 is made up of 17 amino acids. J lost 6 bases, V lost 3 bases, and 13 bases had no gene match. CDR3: CASSSSTRGQGPGELFF. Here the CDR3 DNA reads TGTGCCAGCAGCTCGTCCACTAGAGGACAGGGTCCCGGGGAGCTGTTTTTT.

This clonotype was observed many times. In nucleotides, the CDR3 is TGTGCCAGCAGCTTAGCCCCGGGGGGCTCCTACAATGAGCAGTTCTTC. Protein product: CASSLAPGGSYNEQFF. The chain uses TRBV7-6 and TRBJ2-1; TRBD2 agrees at 7 bases. CDR1 is SGHVS and CDR2 is FNYEAQ in the germline V gene. J gave up 0 bases and V 0 bases, and 2 bases lay outside the gene matches. This CDR3 contains 16 residues.

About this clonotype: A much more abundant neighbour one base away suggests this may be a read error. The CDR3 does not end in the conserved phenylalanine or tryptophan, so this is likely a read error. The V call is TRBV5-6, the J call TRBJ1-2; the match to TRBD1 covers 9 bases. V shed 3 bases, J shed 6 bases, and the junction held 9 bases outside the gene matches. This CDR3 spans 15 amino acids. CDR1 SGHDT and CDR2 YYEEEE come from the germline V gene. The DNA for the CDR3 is TGTGCCAGCAGCTCATTGGACAGGGGTTCCCATGGCTACACCTCC. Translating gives CASSSLDRGSHGYTS.

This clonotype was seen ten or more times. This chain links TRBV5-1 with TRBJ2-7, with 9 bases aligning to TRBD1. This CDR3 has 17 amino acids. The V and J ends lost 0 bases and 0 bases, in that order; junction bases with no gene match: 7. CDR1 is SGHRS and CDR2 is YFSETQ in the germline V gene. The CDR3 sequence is CASSLGRPGQGSYEQYF. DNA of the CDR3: TGCGCCAGCAGCTTGGGGAGACCGGGACAGGGCTCCTACGAGCAGTACTTC.

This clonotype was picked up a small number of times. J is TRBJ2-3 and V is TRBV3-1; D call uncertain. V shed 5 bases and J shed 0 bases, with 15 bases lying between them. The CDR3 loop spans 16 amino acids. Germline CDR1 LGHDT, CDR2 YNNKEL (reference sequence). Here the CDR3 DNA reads TGTGCCAGCAGCTCTAGACTGTATACTAGCACAGATACGCAGTATTTT. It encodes CASSSRLYTSTDTQYF.

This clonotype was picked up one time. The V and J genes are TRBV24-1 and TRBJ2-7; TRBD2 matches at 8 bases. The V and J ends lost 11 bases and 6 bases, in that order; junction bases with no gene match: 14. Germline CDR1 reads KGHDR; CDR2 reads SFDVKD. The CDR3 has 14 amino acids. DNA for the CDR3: TGTGCCAGCAGCCAAGGGCTAGCGGGCGGCGAGCAGTACTTC. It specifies CASSQGLAGGEQYF.

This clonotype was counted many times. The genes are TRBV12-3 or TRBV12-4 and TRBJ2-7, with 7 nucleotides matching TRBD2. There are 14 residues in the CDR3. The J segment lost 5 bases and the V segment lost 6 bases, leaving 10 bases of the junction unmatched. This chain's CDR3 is CASRVAGLSHEQYF. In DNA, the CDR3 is TGTGCCAGCAGAGTCGCGGGACTATCTCACGAGCAGTACTTC.

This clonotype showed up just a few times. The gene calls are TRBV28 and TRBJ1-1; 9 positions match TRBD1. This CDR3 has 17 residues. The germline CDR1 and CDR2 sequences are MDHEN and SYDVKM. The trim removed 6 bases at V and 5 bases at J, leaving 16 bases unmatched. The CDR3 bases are TGTGCCAGCAGCGCTCTCCCGGGACAGGGAAGGTTGACTGAAGCTTTCTTT. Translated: CASSALPGQGRLTEAFF.